This T cell receptor (beta chain) was found in a study of CD8+ T cells in alopecia areata. There are a few counts of this clone. TCR sequencing used cDNA made by reverse transcription of extracted RNA. Some clones are missing from TCRdb's copy, which holds only in-frame ones; the method was immunoSEQ multiplex PCR. The table records 150,000 to 200,000 clones, 59% of them present only once. V lost 5 bases to trimming and J lost 8 bases, with 18 bases between them. The CDR3 loop spans 14 amino acids. Germline CDR1 is GTSNPN and CDR2 is SVGIG (reference sequence). This receptor was identified in a human donor with alopecia areata. V and J are TRBV30 and TRBJ1-4; a weak D match, TRBD1 (5 bases). The input for sequencing was CD4+ T cells sorted from blood, taken at week 0. This CDR3 is CAWGQRDRSEKLFF. The CDR3 bases are TGTGCCTGGGGACAAAGGGACCGGAGCGAAAAACTGTTTTTT. Variable domain in full (rest from reference TRBV30 and TRBJ1-4): SQTIHQWPATLVQPVGSPLSLECTVEGTSNPNLYWYRQAAGRGLQLLFYSVGIGQISSEVPQNLSASRPQDRQFILSSKKLLLSDSGFYLCAWGQRDRSEKLFFGSGTQLSVL.